This T cell receptor beta chain is drawn from a study of blood T cells in healthy people across ages. Study-level background: Template-switching capture recovered about one barcoded beta molecule per two T cells.

Together with a sample-barcoded 5' primer, a J-beta primer mix was included in a second PCR lasting roughly 6 to 12 cycles. TCRdb fed the 5' RACE reads into MiXCR, producing one record per CDR3 protein. The sample has almost 800,000 distinct CDR3 sequences, roughly 64% seen once. Per-sample PBMC isolation yielded at least 6.5 million cells. Study-level points and caveats: The percentage of naive T cells correlated strongly with TCR beta diversity.

The CDR3 length is 12 residues. V was clipped by 1 base and J by 7 bases, with 8 bases between them. The germline V gene encodes CDR1 SQVTM and CDR2 ANQGSEA. Turning to this clonotype: No antigen is known for it.

The chain joins TRBV29-1 to TRBJ2-1, with no clear D. The receptor comes from a man aged 25 to 40 in good health. The material sequenced was blood. CDR3 region: CSVEGLRNEQFF. Written as DNA, the CDR3 is TGCAGCGTTGAAGGCCTCAGGAATGAGCAGTTCTTC.